A single TCR beta chain is shown here with its context. This entry comes from a study of blood T cell repertoires in COVID-19. Study background: The United States, Italy and Spain provided the acute and convalescent COVID-19 samples.

Germline V gives CDR1 LNHDA, CDR2 SQIVND (reference sequence). The CDR3 loop spans 15 amino acids. V dropped 4 bases and J dropped 4; count of bases not matched to a gene: 4. Some clones are missing from TCRdb's copy, which holds only in-frame ones; the method was immunoSEQ multiplex PCR. The table shows 97,000 or so clones, with roughly 82% occurring only once. The sequenced sample was peripheral blood. The V gene is TRBV19, the J gene TRBJ2-2, with TRBD1 matching 9 bases. This TCR was sampled from a man older than 75 with acute or convalescent COVID-19. The CDR3, as DNA: TGTGCCAGTAGTACCGGGACAGGGCGCACCGGGGAGCTGTTTTTT. This gives the protein CASSTGTGRTGELFF.